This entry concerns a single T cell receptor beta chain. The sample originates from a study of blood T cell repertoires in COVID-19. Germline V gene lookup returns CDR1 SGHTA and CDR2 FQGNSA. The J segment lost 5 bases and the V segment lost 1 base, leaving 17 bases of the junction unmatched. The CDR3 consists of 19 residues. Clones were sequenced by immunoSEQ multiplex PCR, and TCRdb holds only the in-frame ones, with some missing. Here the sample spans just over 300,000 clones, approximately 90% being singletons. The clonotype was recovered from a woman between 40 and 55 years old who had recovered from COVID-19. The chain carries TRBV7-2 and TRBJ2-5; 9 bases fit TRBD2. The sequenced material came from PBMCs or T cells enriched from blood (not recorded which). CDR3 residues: CASSLVSSGVPRMRETQYF. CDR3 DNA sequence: TGTGCCAGCAGCTTAGTTTCTAGCGGGGTACCCAGGATGAGGGAGACCCAGTACTTC.